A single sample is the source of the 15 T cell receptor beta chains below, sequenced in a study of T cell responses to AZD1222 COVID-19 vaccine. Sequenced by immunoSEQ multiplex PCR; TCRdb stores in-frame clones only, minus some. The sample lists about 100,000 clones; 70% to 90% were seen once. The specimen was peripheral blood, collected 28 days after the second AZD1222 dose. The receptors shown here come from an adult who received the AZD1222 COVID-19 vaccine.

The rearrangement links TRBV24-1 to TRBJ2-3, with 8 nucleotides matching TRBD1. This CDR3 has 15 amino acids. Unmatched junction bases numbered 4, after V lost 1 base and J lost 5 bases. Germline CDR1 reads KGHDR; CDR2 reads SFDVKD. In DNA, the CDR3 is TGTGCCACCAGTGATTTCTCAGGGGGCATAGATACGCAGTATTTT. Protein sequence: CATSDFSGGIDTQYF.

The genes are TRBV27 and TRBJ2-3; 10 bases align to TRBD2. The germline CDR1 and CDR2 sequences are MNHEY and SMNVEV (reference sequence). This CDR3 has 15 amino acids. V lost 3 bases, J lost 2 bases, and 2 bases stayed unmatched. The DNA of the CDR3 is TGTGCCAGCAGTTTTACTAGCGGGAACACAGATACGCAGTATTTT. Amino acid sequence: CASSFTSGNTDTQYF.

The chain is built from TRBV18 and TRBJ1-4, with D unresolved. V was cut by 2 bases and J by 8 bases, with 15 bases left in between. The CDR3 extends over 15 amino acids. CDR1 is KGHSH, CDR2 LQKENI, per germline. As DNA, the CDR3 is TGTGCCAGCTCACCATACCGGGATGCGAAGGAAAAACTGTTTTTT. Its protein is CASSPYRDAKEKLFF.

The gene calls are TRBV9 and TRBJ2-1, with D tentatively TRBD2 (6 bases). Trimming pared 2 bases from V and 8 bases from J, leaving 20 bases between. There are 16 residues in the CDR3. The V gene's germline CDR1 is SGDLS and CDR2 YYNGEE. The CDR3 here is CASSVGGGGGVYEQFF. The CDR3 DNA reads TGTGCCAGCAGCGTGGGTGGTGGGGGAGGCGTCTATGAGCAGTTCTTC. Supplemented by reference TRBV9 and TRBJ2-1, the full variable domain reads DSGVTQTPKHLITATGQRVTLRCSPRSGDLSVYWYQQSLDQGLQFLIQYYNGEERAKGNILERFSAQQFPDLHSELNLSSLELGDSALYFCASSVGGGGGVYEQFFGPGTRLTVL.

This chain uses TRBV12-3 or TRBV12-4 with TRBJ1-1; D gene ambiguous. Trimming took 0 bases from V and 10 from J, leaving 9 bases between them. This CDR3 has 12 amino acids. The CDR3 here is CASSLAPGTAFF. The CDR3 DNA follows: TGTGCCAGCAGTTTAGCGCCGGGTACAGCTTTCTTT.

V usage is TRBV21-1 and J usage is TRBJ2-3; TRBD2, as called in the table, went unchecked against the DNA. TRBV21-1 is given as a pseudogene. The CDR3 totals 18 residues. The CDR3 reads CASSNGTSGSLSTDTQYF. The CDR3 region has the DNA TGTGCCAGCAGCAATGGGACTAGCGGGAGTCTTAGCACAGATACGCAGTATTTT.

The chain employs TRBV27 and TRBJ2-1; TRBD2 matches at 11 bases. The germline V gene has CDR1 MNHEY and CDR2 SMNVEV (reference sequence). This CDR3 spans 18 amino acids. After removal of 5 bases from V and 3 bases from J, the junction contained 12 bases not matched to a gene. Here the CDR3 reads CASSITGELAGVYNEQFF. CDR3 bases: TGTGCCAGCAGTATTACAGGGGAACTAGCGGGAGTCTACAATGAGCAGTTCTTC.

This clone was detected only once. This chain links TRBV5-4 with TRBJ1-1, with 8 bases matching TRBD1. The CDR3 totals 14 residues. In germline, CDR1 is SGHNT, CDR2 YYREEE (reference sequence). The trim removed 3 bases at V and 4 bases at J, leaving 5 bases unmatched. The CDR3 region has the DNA TGTGCCAGCAGCTCCGGACAGGGTTCCACTGAAGCTTTCTTT. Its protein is CASSSGQGSTEAFF.

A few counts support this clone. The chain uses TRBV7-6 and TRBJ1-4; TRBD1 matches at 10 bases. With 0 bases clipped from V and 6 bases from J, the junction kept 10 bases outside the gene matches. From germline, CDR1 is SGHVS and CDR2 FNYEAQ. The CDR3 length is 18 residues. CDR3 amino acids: CASSLAPGTGEGYEKLFF. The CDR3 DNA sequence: TGTGCCAGCAGCTTAGCGCCCGGGACAGGGGAGGGTTATGAAAAACTGTTTTTT.

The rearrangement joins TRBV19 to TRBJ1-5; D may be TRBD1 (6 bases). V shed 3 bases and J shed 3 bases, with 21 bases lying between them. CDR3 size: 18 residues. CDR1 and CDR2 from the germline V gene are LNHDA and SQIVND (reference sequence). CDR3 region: CASSMFWGKGQFNQPQHF. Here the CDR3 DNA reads TGTGCCAGTAGTATGTTTTGGGGAAAAGGACAGTTCAATCAGCCCCAGCATTTT.

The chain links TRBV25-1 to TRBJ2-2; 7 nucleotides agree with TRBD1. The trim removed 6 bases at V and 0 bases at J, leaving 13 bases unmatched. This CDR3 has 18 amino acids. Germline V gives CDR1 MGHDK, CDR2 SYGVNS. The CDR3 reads CASSPPHTGVTNTGELFF. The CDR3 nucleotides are TGTGCCAGCAGCCCACCCCACACAGGGGTAACGAACACCGGGGAGCTGTTTTTT.

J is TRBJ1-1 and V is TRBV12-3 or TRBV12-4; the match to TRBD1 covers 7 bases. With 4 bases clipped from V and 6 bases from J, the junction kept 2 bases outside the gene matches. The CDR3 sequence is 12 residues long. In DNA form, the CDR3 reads TGTGCCAGCAGTTCGACAGGGTCTGAAGCTTTCTTT. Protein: CASSSTGSEAFF.

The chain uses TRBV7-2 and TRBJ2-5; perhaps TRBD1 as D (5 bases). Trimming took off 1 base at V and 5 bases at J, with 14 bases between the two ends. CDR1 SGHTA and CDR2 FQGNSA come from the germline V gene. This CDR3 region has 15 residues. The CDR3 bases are TGTGCCAGCAGCTTAGGCTGGGGCATCGGGGAGACCCAGTACTTC. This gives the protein CASSLGWGIGETQYF.

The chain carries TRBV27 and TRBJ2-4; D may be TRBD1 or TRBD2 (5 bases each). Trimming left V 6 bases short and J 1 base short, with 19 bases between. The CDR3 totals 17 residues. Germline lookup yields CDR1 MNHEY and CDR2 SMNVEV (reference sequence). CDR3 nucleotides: TGTGCCAGCAGGCCGGGACCGCTAAGAGACGCCAAAAACATTCAGTACTTC. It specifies CASRPGPLRDAKNIQYF.

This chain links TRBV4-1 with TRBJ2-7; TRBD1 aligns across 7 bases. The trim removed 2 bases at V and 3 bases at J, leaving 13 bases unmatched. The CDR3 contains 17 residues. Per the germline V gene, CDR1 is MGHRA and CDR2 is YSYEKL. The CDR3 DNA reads TGCGCCAGCAGCCAAACCTTGACAGGGAAATCAGTCTACGAGCAGTACTTC. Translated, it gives CASSQTLTGKSVYEQYF.